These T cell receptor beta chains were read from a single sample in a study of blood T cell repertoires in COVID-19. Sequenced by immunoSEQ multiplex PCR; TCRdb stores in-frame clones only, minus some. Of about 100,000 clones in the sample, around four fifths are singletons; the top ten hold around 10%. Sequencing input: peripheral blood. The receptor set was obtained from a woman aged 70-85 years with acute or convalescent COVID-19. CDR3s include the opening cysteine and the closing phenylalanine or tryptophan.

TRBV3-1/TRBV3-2,CASSPRGGGYQETQYF
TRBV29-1,CSVETQGGTEAFF
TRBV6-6,CAADIGTGNQPQHF
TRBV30,CAWSTGSGQPQHF
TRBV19,CASSADLNTEAFF
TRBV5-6,CASSSRFGTSLSADTQYF
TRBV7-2,CASSLGRGTGELFF
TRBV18,CASSLRDRQNEQFF
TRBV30,CAWSVGDRGYQPQHF
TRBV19,CASSILPVGGQPQHF
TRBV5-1,CASSFGQGVEAFF
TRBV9,CASSVGWAGGQDTQYF
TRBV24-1,CATSDFRVQGNTGELFF
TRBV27,CASSRDSPNQPQHF
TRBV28,CASSSRDGQGHGYTF
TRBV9,CASSDRGSSFLGYTF
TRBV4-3,CASSRLAGGLETQYF
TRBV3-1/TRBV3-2,CASSQRDLTGSHGYTF
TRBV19,CASSITTTDGYTF
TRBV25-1,CASRGHDRRGEKLFF
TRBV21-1,CASSNGGLYGYTF
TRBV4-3,CASSLGAYDSNQPQHF
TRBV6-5,CASRRGGNTEAFF
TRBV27,CASRTQGARTEAFF
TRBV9,CASSVGGGNSYNEQFF
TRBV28,CASSAGPSYNEQFF
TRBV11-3,CASSLAHNEQFF
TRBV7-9,CASSSPGQMNTEAFF
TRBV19,CASSNTPNTEAFF
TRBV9,CASSPRQGANEKLFF
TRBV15,CATSRGSRIRTGGMNTEAFF
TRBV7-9,CASSLDNQPQHF
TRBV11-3,CASTFGLAGAQETQYF
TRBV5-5,CASSVTGRAPDEQFF